These 18 T cell receptor beta chains were all obtained from the same sample, sequenced in a study of regulatory T cells in long-lasting Graves disease. Library construction for TCR beta used iRepertoire HTBI primers and Arm-PCR of CDR3 regions. MiXCR, applied by TCRdb to the multiplex PCR reads, yields one record per CDR3 protein. The top ten hold about 7% of the sample, which has 400,000 to 600,000 distinct CDR3 sequences, around a fifth seen once. As to time point: persistent/refractory GD, antithyroid drugs over 5 years with positive TRAb. The TCR library used RNA extracted from PBMCs. The sequencing here drew on peripheral blood mononuclear cells (PBMCs), taken when the disease was refractory, from a patient treated with antithyroid drugs. These receptors all stem from a female donor with Graves disease.

The chain recombines TRBV7-9 with TRBJ2-5; 7 bases are shared with TRBD1. Germline trimming cut 5 bases from V and 1 base from J; bases unmatched to any gene: 7. The CDR3 runs to 15 residues. Germline CDR1 is SEHNR and CDR2 is FQNEAQ (reference sequence). CDR3 in DNA: TGTGCCAGCAGCCAAGGCAGGGACAGCCAAGAGACCCAGTACTTC. Its translation is CASSQGRDSQETQYF.

This clonotype was seen more than once but under ten times. The chain carries TRBV19 and TRBJ2-7; possibly TRBD1 for D (5 bases). Germline V gene sequence: CDR1 LNHDA, CDR2 SQIVND (reference sequence). Between the trimmed V and J ends, which lost 3 bases and 3 bases, there was a span of 18 bases. This CDR3 is 16 amino acids long. Here the CDR3 reads CASSISVGAGHYEQYF. DNA of the CDR3: TGTGCCAGTAGTATCAGCGTTGGGGCTGGGCACTACGAGCAGTACTTC.

This clonotype was found once. This chain connects TRBV29-1 to TRBJ2-3; D unclear. This CDR3 is 13 amino acids long. Germline V gene data show CDR1 as SQVTM and CDR2 as ANQGSEA. V was shortened by 2 bases and J by 8 bases, with 14 bases between the two germline ends. The DNA for the CDR3 is TGCAGCGTTGAATTGTCCCTCGCCAGTACGCAGTATTTT. Amino acids: CSVELSLASTQYF.

This clonotype was picked up many times. V and J are TRBV7-8 and TRBJ2-5; D is unclear. The V gene lost 2 bases and the J gene lost 10 bases, with 14 bases spanning the gap. The CDR3 loop spans 13 amino acids. Germline V gives CDR1 SGHVS, CDR2 FQNEAQ. The CDR3 reads CASSLLSLVFQYF. In nucleotides, the CDR3 is TGTGCCAGCAGCTTACTCTCTTTAGTCTTCCAGTACTTC.

This chain joins TRBV12-3 or TRBV12-4 and TRBJ2-2, with 7 bases matching TRBD2. J gave up 2 bases and V 5 bases, and 5 bases lay outside the gene matches. The CDR3 has 15 residues. Written as DNA, the CDR3 is TGTGCCAGCAGTCCAGCGGGACTTAACACCGGGGAGCTGTTTTTT. Translating it yields CASSPAGLNTGELFF.

In this sample, this clonotype turned up once. A read error is possible here, since a much larger clone lies one base away. The chain has TRBV27 and TRBJ1-2, with TRBD1 identical over 12 bases. CDR1 MNHEY and CDR2 SMNVEV come from the germline V gene (reference sequence). The CDR3 runs to 15 residues. The V gene end was trimmed by 8 bases and the J gene end by 7 bases; junction bases not matched to a gene: 11. The DNA for the CDR3 is TGTGCCAGCGGCTACGGGACAGGGGGCTTCGGTGGCTACACCTTC. Encoded protein: CASGYGTGGFGGYTF.

This rearrangement joins TRBV7-8 to TRBJ2-3, with D possibly being TRBD1 (6 bases). V shed 5 bases and J shed 2 bases, with 26 bases lying between them. The V gene's germline CDR1 is SGHVS and CDR2 FQNEAQ. The CDR3 has 19 amino acids. DNA of the CDR3: TGTGCCAGCAGCCACAGGGTAAAATTATGGATGCGATCCACAGATACGCAGTATTTT. Amino acids: CASSHRVKLWMRSTDTQYF.

This clonotype appeared a single time. This chain links TRBV2 with TRBJ2-3, with TRBD2 matching 7 bases. Unmatched junction bases numbered 2, after V lost 4 bases and J lost 1 base. CDR3 length equals 14 residues. Germline assignment: CDR1 SNHLY and CDR2 FYNNEI. The CDR3 spells CASSGGGGTDTQYF. The DNA for the CDR3 is TGTGCCAGCAGTGGGGGAGGGGGCACAGATACGCAGTATTTT.

This chain connects TRBV11-3 to TRBJ1-5; a possible D gene is TRBD1 (6 bases). Trimming took 4 bases from V and 5 from J, leaving 15 bases between them. CDR1 is SGHNT and CDR2 is YENEEA in the germline V gene. This CDR3 spans 15 amino acids. The CDR3 region is CASSYGTRPHQPQHF. CDR3 nucleotide sequence: TGTGCCAGCAGCTACGGGACAAGACCTCATCAGCCCCAGCATTTT.

This chain joins TRBV6-5 and TRBJ1-6; TRBD1 matches at 8 bases. Germline values: CDR1 MNHEY, CDR2 SVGAGI. Losses at the gene ends were 4 bases for V and 18 bases for J; bases not matched to a gene: 8. The CDR3 covers 12 residues. The CDR3 loop reads CASSFDRGSPHF. The CDR3 DNA follows: TGTGCCAGCAGTTTCGACAGGGGAAGCCCCCACTTT.

The chain joins TRBV27 to TRBJ1-1; TRBD1 might be the D (6 bases). V gave up 6 bases and J gave up 1 base, with 12 bases separating them. The CDR3 length is 14 residues. The germline CDR1 and CDR2 sequences are MNHEY and SMNVEV (reference sequence). The CDR3 spells CASSPQGANTEAFF. The CDR3, as DNA: TGTGCCAGCAGCCCACAGGGCGCGAACACTGAAGCTTTCTTT.

The V call is TRBV7-2, the J call TRBJ2-7; the match to TRBD1 covers 7 bases. CDR1 and CDR2 (germline): SGHTA, FQGNSA. The junction had 10 bases not matched to a gene; V was cut back by 5 bases and J by 3 bases. This CDR3 has 15 amino acids. The CDR3 sequence is CASSPSRQGYYEQYF. For the CDR3, the DNA is TGTGCCAGCAGCCCCTCACGACAGGGTTACTACGAGCAGTACTTC.

The V and J genes are TRBV7-9 and TRBJ2-7; 13 nucleotides align to TRBD2. Germline CDR1 is SEHNR and CDR2 is FQNEAQ (reference sequence). J gave up 3 bases and V 5 bases, and 7 bases lay outside the gene matches. The CDR3 sequence is 16 residues long. This CDR3 is CASSQPGTSGVYEQYF. The CDR3 DNA reads TGTGCCAGCAGCCAACCCGGGACTAGCGGGGTCTACGAGCAGTACTTC.

At least ten counts were recorded for this clonotype. V and J are TRBV12-3 or TRBV12-4 and TRBJ1-1; 7 nucleotides agree with TRBD1. The V and J ends lost 3 bases and 0 bases, in that order; junction bases with no gene match: 4. The CDR3 has 15 amino acids. CDR3 nucleotides: TGTGCCAGCAGTTTGAAGGGGGCCTTGAACACTGAAGCTTTCTTT. Amino acids: CASSLKGALNTEAFF.

Comments on this clonotype: A much larger clone lies a single base off, so this may be a read error. V and J are TRBV11-2 and TRBJ1-1; the D is unclear. Per the germline V gene, CDR1 is SGHAT and CDR2 is FQNNGV. The CDR3 spans 12 residues. Written as DNA, the CDR3 is TGTGCCGGCAGCTCCCATTCCACTGAAGCTTTCTTT. It codes for CAGSSHSTEAFF.

This clonotype was recorded a few times. This chain connects TRBV27 to TRBJ1-4; 7 bases match TRBD1. This CDR3 has 14 residues. The J segment lost 8 bases and the V segment lost 6 bases, leaving 9 bases of the junction unmatched. In germline, CDR1 is MNHEY, CDR2 SMNVEV (reference sequence). This CDR3 is CASSKGQRKEKLFF. For the CDR3, the DNA is TGTGCCAGCAGCAAGGGACAGCGTAAAGAAAAACTGTTTTTT. Combining the CDR3 with reference TRBV27 and TRBJ1-4 gives the whole variable domain EAQVTQNPRYLITVTGKKLTVTCSQNMNHEYMSWYRQDPGLGLRQIYYSMNVEVTDKGDVPEGYKVSRKEKRNFPLILESPSPNQTSLYFCASSKGQRKEKLFFGSGTQLSVL.

The V and J genes are TRBV14 and TRBJ1-2; 9 nucleotides align to TRBD1. This CDR3 is 15 amino acids long. The J segment lost 4 bases and the V segment lost 5 bases, leaving 8 bases of the junction unmatched. Germline V gene lookup returns CDR1 SGHDN and CDR2 FVKESK. In DNA, the CDR3 is TGTGCCAGCAGCGTACAGGGGGCGCGGAGCTATGGCTACACCTTC. Protein: CASSVQGARSYGYTF.

The chain links TRBV3-1 to TRBJ2-5; possible D gene TRBD1, 6 bases. Per germline, CDR1 LGHDT and CDR2 YNNKEL (reference sequence). The CDR3 runs to 15 residues. V was pared by 4 bases and J by 1 base, with 13 bases between. The CDR3 region has the DNA TGTGCCAGCAGCCCCGGACAGAGAAGCCAAGAGACCCAGTACTTC. Translated: CASSPGQRSQETQYF.